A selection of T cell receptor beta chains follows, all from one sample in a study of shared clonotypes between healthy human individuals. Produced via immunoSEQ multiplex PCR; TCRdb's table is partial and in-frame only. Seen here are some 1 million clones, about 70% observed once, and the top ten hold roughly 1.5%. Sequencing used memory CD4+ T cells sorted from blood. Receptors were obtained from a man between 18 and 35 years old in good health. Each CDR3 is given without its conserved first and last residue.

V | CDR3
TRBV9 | ASSAQVSPTDEQY
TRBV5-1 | ASSSETANYGYT
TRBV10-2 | ASSDPRDAPYEQY
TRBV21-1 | ASSRGGHRADGANVLT
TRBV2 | ASSEGGGNQPQH
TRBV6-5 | ASGAENSNQPQH
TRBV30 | AWRDTDTQY
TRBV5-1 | ASSLDVPGEQY
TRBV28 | ASRTDRVYGYT
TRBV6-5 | ASSPGLAASYEQY
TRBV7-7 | ASSSSGSAYNEQF
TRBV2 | ASRMTQGAPYEQY
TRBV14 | ASSHPRLAGIETQY
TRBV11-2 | ASSPDRSNTGELF
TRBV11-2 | ASSLDRENQPQH
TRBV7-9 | ASSLSGSWSGELF
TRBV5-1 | ASSFGQGLISPLH
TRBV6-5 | ASSVRAGGGDTQY
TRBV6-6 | ASSYLDRNTEAF
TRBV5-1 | ASSWGRPSSGNTIY
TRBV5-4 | ASSPRGQGMPYEQY
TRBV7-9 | ASSLMGGNQPQH
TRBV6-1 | ASGRQGAVTGELF
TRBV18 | ASSPPLAGVLNNEQF
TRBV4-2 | ASSPLTGRFSSEQY
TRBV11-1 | ASSLGRALNEKLF
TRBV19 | ASSMLGNTGELF
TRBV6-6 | ASRPSSYEQY
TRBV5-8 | ASSNPTGRTEAF
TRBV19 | ASSLSGFDANYGYT
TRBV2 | ASSERRVNTEAF
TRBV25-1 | ASSGALYGYT
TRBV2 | ASSVWRAVDTQY
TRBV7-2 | ASSHDRGYEQY
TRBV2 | ASRPGLAGGSYEQY
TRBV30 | AWSASGTEAF
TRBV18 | ASSPIREETGELF
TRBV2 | ASKGGNNAQY
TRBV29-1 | SALHLQGYNEQF
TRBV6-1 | ASFGPGTENTEAF
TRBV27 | ASRGQGLSGYT
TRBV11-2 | ASSFGRETDTQY
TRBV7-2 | ASSITSPSSGNTIY
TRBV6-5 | ASSRGGLYEQY
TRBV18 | ASSPPSHSYTETQY
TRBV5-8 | ASSLNQLETQY
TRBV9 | ASSVGQGAADTEAF